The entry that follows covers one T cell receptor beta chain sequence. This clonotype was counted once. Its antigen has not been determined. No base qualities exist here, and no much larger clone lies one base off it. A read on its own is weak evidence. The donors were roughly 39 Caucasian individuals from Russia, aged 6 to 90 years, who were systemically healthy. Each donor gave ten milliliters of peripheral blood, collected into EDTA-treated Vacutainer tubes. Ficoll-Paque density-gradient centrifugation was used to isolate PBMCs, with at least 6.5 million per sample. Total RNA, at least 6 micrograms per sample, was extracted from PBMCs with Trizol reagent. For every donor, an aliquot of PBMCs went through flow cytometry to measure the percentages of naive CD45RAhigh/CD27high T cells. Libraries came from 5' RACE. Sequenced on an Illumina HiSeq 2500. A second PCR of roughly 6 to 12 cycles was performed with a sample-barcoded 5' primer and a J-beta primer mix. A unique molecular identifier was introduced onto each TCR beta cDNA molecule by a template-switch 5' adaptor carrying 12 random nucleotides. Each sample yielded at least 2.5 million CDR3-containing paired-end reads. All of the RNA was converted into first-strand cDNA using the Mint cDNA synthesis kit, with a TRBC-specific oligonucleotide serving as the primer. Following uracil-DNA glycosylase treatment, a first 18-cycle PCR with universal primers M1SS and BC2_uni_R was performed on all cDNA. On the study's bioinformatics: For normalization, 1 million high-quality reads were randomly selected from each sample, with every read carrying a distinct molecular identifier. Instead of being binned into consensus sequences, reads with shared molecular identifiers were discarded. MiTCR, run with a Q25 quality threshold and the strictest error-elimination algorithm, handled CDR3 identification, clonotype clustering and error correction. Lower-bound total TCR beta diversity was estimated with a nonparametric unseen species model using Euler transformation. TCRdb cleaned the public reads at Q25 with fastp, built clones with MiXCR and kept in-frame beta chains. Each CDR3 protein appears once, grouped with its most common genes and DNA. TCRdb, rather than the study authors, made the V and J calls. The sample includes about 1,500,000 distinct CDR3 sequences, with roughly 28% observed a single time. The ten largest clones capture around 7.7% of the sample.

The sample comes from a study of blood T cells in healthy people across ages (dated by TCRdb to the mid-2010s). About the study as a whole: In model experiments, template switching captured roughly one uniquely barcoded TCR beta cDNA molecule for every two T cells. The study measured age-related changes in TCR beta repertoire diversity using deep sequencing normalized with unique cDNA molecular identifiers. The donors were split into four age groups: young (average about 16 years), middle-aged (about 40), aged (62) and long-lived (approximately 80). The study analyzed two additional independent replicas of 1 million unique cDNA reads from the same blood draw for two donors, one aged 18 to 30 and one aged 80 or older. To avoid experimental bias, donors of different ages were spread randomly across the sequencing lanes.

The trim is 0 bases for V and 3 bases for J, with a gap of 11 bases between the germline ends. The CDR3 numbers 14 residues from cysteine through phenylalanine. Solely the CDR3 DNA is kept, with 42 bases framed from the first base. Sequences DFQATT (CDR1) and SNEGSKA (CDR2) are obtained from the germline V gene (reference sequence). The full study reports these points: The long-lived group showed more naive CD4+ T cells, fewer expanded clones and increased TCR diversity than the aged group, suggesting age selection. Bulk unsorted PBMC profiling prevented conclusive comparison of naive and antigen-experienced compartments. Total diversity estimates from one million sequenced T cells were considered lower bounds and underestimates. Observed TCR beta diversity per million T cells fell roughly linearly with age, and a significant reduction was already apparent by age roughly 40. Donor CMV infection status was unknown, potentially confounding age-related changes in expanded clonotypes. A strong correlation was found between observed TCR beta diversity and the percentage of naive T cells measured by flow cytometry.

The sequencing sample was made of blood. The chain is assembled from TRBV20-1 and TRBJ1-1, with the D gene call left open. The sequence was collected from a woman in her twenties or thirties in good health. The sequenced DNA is TGCAGTGCTAGAGATCTCAGGACTTACACTGAAGCTTTCTTT. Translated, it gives CSARDLRTYTEAFF.